This T cell receptor (beta chain) was recovered during a study of cytomegalovirus exposure and HLA in healthy donors. Study-wide results and limits: The sole available immune exposure information was CMV serostatus. The study labeled 180 or so TCR beta chains cytomegalovirus-associated.

This clone was recorded a few times. What it binds is unknown. A multiplex PCR was run with 60 Vbeta primers and 13 Jbeta primers. TCRdb keeps only in-frame clones here, not all; method: immunoSEQ multiplex PCR. This sample has more than 85,000 clones, with 63% found just once. CDR3 size: 14 residues. The germline V and J ends were trimmed by 6 bases and 4 bases, with 15 bases remaining between them. Germline values: CDR1 MNHNS, CDR2 SASEGT. This chain connects TRBV6-1 to TRBJ1-2; D is perhaps TRBD1 (6 bases). The sequenced material came from PBMCs. This receptor was obtained from a woman aged 30 to 39 in good health and CMV-seronegative. The CDR3 reads CASSPRTRGYGYTF. DNA of the CDR3: TGTGCCAGCAGCCCGCGGACCAGGGGCTATGGCTACACCTTC.